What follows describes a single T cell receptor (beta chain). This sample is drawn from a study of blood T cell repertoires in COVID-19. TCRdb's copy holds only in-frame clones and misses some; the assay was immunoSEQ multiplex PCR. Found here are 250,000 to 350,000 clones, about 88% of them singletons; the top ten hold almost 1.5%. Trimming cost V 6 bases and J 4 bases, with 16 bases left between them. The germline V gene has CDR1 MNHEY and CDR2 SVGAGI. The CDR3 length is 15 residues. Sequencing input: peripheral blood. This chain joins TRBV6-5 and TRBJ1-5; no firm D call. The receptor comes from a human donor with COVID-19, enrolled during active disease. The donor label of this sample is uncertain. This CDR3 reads CASREAGIGNQPQHF. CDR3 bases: TGTGCCAGCAGAGAGGCCGGGATCGGGAATCAGCCCCAGCATTTT.